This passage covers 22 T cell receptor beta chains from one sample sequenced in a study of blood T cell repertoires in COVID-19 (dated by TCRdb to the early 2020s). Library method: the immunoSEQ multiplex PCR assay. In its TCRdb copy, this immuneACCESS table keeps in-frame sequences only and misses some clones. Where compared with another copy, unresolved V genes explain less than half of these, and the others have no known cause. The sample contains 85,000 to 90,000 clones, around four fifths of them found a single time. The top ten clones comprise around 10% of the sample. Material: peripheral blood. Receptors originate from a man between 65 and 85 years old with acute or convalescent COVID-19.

The CDR3 loop is CASSRDRADGNTIYF. The CDR3, as DNA: TGTGCCAGCAGCCGTGACAGGGCAGATGGAAACACCATATATTTT. This chain connects TRBV7-3 to TRBJ1-3, with 7 nucleotides matching TRBD1. V gave up 5 bases and J gave up 3 bases; unmatched junction bases: 7. Per the germline V gene, CDR1 is SGHTA and CDR2 is FQGTGA. The CDR3 contains 15 residues.

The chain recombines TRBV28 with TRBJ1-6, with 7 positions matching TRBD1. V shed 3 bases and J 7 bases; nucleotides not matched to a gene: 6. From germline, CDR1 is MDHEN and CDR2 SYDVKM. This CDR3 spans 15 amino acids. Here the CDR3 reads CASSFGDRENSPLHF. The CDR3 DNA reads TGTGCCAGCAGTTTTGGCGACAGGGAGAATTCACCCCTCCACTTT.

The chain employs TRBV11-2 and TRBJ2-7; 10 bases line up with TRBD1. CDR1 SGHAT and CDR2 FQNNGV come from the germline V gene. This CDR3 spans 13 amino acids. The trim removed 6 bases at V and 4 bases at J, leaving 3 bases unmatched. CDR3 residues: CASRWGQGYEQYF. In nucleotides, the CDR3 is TGTGCCAGCAGATGGGGACAGGGGTACGAGCAGTACTTC.

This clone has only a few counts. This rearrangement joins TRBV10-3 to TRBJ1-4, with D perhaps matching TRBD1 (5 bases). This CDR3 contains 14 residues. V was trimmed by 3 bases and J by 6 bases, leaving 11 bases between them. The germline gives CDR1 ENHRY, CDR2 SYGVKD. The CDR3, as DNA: TGTGCCATCAGTGATAGGGGCGGGGATGAAAAACTGTTTTTT. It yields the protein CAISDRGGDEKLFF.

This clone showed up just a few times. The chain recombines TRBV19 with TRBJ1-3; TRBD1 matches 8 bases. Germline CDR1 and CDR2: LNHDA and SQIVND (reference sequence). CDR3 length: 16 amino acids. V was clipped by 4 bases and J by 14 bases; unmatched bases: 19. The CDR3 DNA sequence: TGTGCCAGTAGTACCCTCGGACAGGGATGGGTGAGCGACGTATATTTT. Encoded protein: CASSTLGQGWVSDVYF.

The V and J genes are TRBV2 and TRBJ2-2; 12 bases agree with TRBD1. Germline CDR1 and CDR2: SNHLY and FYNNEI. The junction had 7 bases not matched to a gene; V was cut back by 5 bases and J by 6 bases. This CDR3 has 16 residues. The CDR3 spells CASSQGDRGLAGELFF. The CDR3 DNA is TGTGCCAGCAGTCAAGGGGACAGGGGGCTAGCCGGGGAGCTGTTTTTT.

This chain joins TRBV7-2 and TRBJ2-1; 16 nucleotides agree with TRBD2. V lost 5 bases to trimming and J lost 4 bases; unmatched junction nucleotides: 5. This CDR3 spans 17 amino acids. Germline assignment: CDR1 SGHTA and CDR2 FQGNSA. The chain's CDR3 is CASSLKGLAGGYNEQFF. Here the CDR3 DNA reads TGTGCCAGCAGCCTAAAGGGACTAGCGGGGGGGTACAATGAGCAGTTCTTC.

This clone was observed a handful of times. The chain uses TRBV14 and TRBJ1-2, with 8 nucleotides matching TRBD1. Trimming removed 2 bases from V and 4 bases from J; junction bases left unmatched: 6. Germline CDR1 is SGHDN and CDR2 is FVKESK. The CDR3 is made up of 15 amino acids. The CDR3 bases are TGTGCCAGCAGCCAAACCGGGACAGGTCTCTATGGCTACACCTTC. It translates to CASSQTGTGLYGYTF.

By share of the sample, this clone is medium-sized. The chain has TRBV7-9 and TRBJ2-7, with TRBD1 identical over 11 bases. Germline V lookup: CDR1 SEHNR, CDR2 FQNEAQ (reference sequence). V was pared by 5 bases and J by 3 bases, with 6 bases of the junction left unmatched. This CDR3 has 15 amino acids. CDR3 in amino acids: CASSPRTGGYYEQYV. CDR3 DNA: TGTGCCAGCAGCCCCCGGACAGGGGGCTACTACGAGCAGTACGTC.

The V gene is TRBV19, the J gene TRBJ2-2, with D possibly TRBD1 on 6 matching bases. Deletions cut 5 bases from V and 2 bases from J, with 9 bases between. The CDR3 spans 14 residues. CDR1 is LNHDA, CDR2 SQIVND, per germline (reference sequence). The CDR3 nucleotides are TGTGCCAGTAGTTGGACAGCTAACACCGGGGAGCTGTTTTTT. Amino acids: CASSWTANTGELFF.

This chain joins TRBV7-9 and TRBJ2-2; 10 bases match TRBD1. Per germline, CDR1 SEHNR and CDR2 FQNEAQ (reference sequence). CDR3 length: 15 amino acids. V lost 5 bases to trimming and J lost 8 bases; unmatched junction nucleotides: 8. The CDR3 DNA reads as TGTGCCAGCAGCGACCGGGACAGGGGTGGTGGGGAGCTGTTTTTT. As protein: CASSDRDRGGGELFF.

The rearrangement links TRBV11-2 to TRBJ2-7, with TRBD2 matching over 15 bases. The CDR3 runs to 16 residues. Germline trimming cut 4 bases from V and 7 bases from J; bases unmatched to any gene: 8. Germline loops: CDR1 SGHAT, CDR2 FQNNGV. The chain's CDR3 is CASSSGLAGGPKEQYF. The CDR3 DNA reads TGTGCCAGCAGCTCCGGACTAGCGGGGGGGCCTAAGGAGCAGTACTTC. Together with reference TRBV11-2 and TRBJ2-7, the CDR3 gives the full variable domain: EAGVAQSPRYKIIEKRQSVAFWCNPISGHATLYWYQQILGQGPKLLIQFQNNGVVDDSQLPKDRFSAERLKGVDSTLKIQPAKLEDSAVYLCASSSGLAGGPKEQYFGPGTRLTVT.

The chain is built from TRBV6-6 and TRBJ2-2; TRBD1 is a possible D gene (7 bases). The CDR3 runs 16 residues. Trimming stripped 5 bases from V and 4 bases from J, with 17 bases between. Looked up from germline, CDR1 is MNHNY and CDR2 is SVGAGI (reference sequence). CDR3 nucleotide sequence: TGTGCCAGCAGTCGAGGCGGGACAGCTATCACCGGGGAGCTGTTTTTT. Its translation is CASSRGGTAITGELFF.

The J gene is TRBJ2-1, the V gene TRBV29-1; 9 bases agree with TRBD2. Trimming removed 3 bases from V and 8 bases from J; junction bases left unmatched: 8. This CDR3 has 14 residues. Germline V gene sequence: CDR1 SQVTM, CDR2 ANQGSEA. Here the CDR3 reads CSVDRGGALDEQFF. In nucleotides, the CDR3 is TGCAGCGTTGATCGCGGGGGGGCCCTCGATGAGCAGTTCTTC.

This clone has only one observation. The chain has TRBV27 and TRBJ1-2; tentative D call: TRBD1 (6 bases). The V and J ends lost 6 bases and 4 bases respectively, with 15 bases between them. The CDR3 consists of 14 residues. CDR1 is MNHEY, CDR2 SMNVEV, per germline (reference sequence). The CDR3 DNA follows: TGTGCCAGCAGCCCGCCCGGGACATCCTATGGCTACACCTTC. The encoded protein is CASSPPGTSYGYTF.

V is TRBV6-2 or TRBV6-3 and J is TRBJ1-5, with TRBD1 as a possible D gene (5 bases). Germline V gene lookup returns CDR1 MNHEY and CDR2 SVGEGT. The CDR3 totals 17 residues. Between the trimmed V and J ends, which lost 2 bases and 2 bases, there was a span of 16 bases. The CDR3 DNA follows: TGTGCCAGCAGTTACGAAGTCGGGGGTGCCCGCAATCAGCCCCAGCATTTT. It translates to CASSYEVGGARNQPQHF.

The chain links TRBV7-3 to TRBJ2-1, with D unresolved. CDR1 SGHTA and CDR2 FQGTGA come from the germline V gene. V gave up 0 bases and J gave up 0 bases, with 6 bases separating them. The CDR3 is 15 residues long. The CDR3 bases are TGTGCCAGCAGCTTAACAGATAGCTCCTACAATGAGCAGTTCTTC. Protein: CASSLTDSSYNEQFF.

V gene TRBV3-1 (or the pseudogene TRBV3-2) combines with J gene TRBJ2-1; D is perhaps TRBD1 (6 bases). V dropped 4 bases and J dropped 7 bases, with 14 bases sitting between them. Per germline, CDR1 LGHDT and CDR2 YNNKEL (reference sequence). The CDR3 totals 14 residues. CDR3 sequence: CASSPNRVVNEQFF. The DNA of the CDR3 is TGTGCCAGCAGCCCTAACAGGGTCGTAAATGAGCAGTTCTTC.

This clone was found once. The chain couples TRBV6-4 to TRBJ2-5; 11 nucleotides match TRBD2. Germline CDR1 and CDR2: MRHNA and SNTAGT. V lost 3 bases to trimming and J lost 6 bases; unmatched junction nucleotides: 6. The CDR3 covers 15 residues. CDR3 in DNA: TGTGCCAGCAGTGAAACTAGCGGGGGTTTGAAGACCCAGTACTTC. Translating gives CASSETSGGLKTQYF.

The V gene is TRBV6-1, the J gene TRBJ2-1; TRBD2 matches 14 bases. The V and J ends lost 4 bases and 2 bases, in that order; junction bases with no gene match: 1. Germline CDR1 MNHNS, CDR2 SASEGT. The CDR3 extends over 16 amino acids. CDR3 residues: CASSGLAGGAYNEQFF. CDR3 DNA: TGTGCCAGCAGTGGACTAGCGGGGGGGGCCTACAATGAGCAGTTCTTC.

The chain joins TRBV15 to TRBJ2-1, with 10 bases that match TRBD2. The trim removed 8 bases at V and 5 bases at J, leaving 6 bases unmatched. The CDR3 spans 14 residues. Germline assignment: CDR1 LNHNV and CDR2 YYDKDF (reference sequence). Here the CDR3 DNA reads TGTGCCACCGGCCAGCGGGGGGGAAACAATGAGCAGTTCTTC. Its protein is CATGQRGGNNEQFF. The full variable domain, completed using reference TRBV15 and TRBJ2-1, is DAMVIQNPRYQVTQFGKPVTLSCSQTLNHNVMYWYQQKSSQAPKLLFHYYDKDFNNEADTPDNFQSRRPNTSFCFLDIRSPGLGDTAMYLCATGQRGGNNEQFFGPGTRLTVL.

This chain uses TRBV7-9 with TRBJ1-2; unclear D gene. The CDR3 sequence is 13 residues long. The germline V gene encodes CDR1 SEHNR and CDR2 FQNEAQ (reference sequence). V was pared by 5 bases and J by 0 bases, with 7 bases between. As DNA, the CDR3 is TGTGCCAGCAGCGGCGGAACTAACTATGGCTACACCTTC. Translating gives CASSGGTNYGYTF.